These T cell receptor beta chains were read from a single sample in a study of CXCR3-negative and CXCR3-positive naive CD8 T cells. TCRdb reprocessed the 5' RACE reads, with one entry per CDR3 protein and no DNA. This table holds 3,000 to 4,000 distinct CDR3 sequences. Sequencing input: naive CXCR3- CD8+ T cells from blood. The origin of the receptors is a human donor in good health. Some clones in this sample may be carry-over from other donors' samples. Both conserved end residues are part of each CDR3. Clone size, where shown, is once, few, many, or a class for clones that have expanded.

size	V	J	CDR3
-	TRBV12-3/TRBV12-4	TRBJ2-6	CASTSWTGSGANVLTF
medium-sized	TRBV29-1	TRBJ2-2	CSAEDSANTGELFF
-	TRBV6-6	TRBJ2-3	CASSYSQRGPTDTQYF
medium-sized	TRBV5-1	TRBJ2-3	CASSETTGSDTQYF
-	TRBV5-1	TRBJ1-2	CASSYLPGGNYGYTF
medium-sized	TRBV29-1	TRBJ1-1	CSVEAGNTEAFF
medium-sized	TRBV25-1	TRBJ1-2	CASSNTYQIDGYTF
medium-sized	TRBV12-3/TRBV12-4	TRBJ2-7	CASSLSERSYEQYF
medium-sized	TRBV29-1	TRBJ1-1	CSGLPQGVNTEAFF
-	TRBV19	TRBJ1-1	CASSWGRASPTEAFF
medium-sized	TRBV4-3	TRBJ1-6	CASSQGGGADSPLHF
medium-sized	TRBV12-5	TRBJ1-2	CASGAAGTYGYTF
large	TRBV15	TRBJ2-7	CATSRDRGKSYEQYF
medium-sized	TRBV7-2	TRBJ2-7	CASSLYDRNIHEQYF
large	TRBV10-2	TRBJ1-3	CASATPTGASRNTIYF
medium-sized	TRBV29-1	TRBJ2-1	CSGGGGLMNEQFF
medium-sized	TRBV29-1	TRBJ2-5	CSVGSGSGVETQYF